A selection of T cell receptor beta chains follows, all from one sample in a study of OX40 agonist ivuxolimab in advanced cancers. The data were produced by immunoSEQ multiplex PCR, yet TCRdb's version contains in-frame clones alone and is incomplete. The data show 20,000 or so clones, around 71% seen once. The starting material was CD4+ or CD8+ T cells sorted from blood, obtained in a trial of the OX40 agonist ivuxolimab. All receptors come from an adult with an advanced solid tumor such as melanoma, head and neck, liver or kidney cancer. Each CDR3 is given with its conserved first and last residue. D genes are given only for firm matches. Clone size appears in some rows only: once, few, many, or a class for an expanded clone.

D,size,J,V,DNA,CDR3
TRBD1,.,TRBJ2-3,TRBV7-3,TGTGCCAGCAGCTCGACAGGGGGCGCAGGGGATACGCAGTATTTT,CASSSTGGAGDTQYF
TRBD1,.,TRBJ1-1,TRBV7-9,TGTGCCAGCAGCTTACTGGGACAGGGCACTGAAGCTTTCTTT,CASSLLGQGTEAFF
.,.,TRBJ2-2,TRBV28,TGTGCCAGCAGTTTCTTGAGGGCGGGCGGGGAGCTGTTTTTT,CASSFLRAGGELFF
TRBD1,.,TRBJ1-6,TRBV5-6,TGTGCCAGCAGCATGGACAGGGGTGTGGGTCCCCTCCACTTT,CASSMDRGVGPLHF
.,.,TRBJ2-7,TRBV5-1,TGCGCCAGCAGACCGGGACTGAACTACGAGCAGTACTTC,CASRPGLNYEQYF
TRBD2,.,TRBJ2-7,TRBV10-3,TGTGCCATCAGTGTGGCGGGAGGCCCCTACGAGCAGTACTTC,CAISVAGGPYEQYF
.,.,TRBJ2-1,TRBV9,TGTGCCAGCAGCGTTCTTAGCGGAGGCTCCTACAATGAGCAGTTCTTC,CASSVLSGGSYNEQFF
TRBD1,.,TRBJ2-1,TRBV5-1,TGCGCCAGCAGCTTGAGTGGGACAGGGGAGCTTGAGCAGTTCTTC,CASSLSGTGELEQFF
.,.,TRBJ1-6,TRBV19,TGTGCCAGTAGCCGCCAGCGGGAGAGGCAAAATTCACCCCTCCACTTT,CASSRQRERQNSPLHF
TRBD1,.,TRBJ1-4,TRBV4-1,TGCGCCAGCAGCCAAGAAAGGGAAGGGGGCTATGAAAAACTGTTTTTT,CASSQEREGGYEKLFF
.,.,TRBJ2-7,TRBV6-5,TGTGCCAGCAGTTACTCGAAGGACTGGCTTGGGGAGCAGTACTTC,CASSYSKDWLGEQYF
.,.,TRBJ2-1,TRBV14,TGTGCCAGCAGCCAAGATGTGATAGGCGAGCAGTTCTTC,CASSQDVIGEQFF
TRBD2,.,TRBJ2-7,TRBV25-1,TGTGCCAGCAGTGGTCGGTTGGCTAGCGGGAGACCTGGAGAGCAGTACTTC,CASSGRLASGRPGEQYF
TRBD1,.,TRBJ2-7,TRBV28,TGTGCCAGCAGTCCCAGACAGGGGAGAGAGCTCTACGAGCAGTACTTC,CASSPRQGRELYEQYF
.,.,TRBJ2-7,TRBV28,TGTGCCAGCAGCAAGGGAGTTGTGGGCCCGGCCTACGAGCAGTACTTC,CASSKGVVGPAYEQYF
.,.,TRBJ1-1,TRBV7-9,TGTGCCAGCAGCATAGGACCAGGAGGGACTGAAGCTTTCTTT,CASSIGPGGTEAFF
.,.,TRBJ1-4,TRBV25-1,TGTGCCAGCAGTGATGGAGCTAATGAAAAACTGTTTTTT,CASSDGANEKLFF
.,.,TRBJ1-5,TRBV6-5,TGTGCCAGCAGTTATATATGGGAGGGCCAGCCCCAGCATTTT,CASSYIWEGQPQHF
.,.,TRBJ2-3,TRBV2,TGTGCCAGCAGTGAGGAGGACCCTAAGGAAACAGATACGCAGTATTTT,CASSEEDPKETDTQYF
.,few,TRBJ2-7,TRBV10-1,TGCGCCAGCAGTGACCCGGAGGGCGAGCAGTACTTC,CASSDPEGEQYF
.,.,TRBJ2-7,TRBV30,TGTGCCTGGAGGCGGAGTCTAGGCGAGCAGTACTTC,CAWRRSLGEQYF
TRBD1,large,TRBJ2-7,TRBV6-5,TGTGCCAGCAGTCATCCCGGGACAGGGGTAGACGAGCAGTACTTC,CASSHPGTGVDEQYF
.,.,TRBJ2-7,TRBV4-1,TGCGCCAGCAGCCAGGGGGGCTTCGGGTACGAGCAGTACTTC,CASSQGGFGYEQYF
.,few,TRBJ2-1,TRBV30,TGTGCCTGGAGTGACAGGGTGTCCTACAATGAGCAGTTCTTC,CAWSDRVSYNEQFF
.,.,TRBJ2-5,TRBV4-3,TGCGCCAGCAGCCAAGTTTTAGAAGAGACCCAGTACTTC,CASSQVLEETQYF
.,.,TRBJ2-5,TRBV27,TGTGCCAGCAGTTTAAACCCCAGGCAGGCCCAGTACTTC,CASSLNPRQAQYF
.,.,TRBJ2-7,TRBV4-3,TGCGCCAGCAGCCAAGATCGAACAGGAGCCTACGAGCAGTACTTC,CASSQDRTGAYEQYF
TRBD1,.,TRBJ2-5,TRBV28,TGTGCCAGCAGATCCATTGACAGGGGGCAAATAGTAGTGGAGACCCAGTACTTC,CASRSIDRGQIVVETQYF
TRBD1,.,TRBJ1-5,TRBV27,TGTGCCAGCAGTCAGGGGGCGAGTGATCAGCCCCAGCATTTT,CASSQGASDQPQHF
TRBD1,.,TRBJ2-1,TRBV6-5,TGTGCCAGCAGTCGTGGACAGGGGGCGAGTGAGCAGTTCTTC,CASSRGQGASEQFF
.,.,TRBJ2-3,TRBV19,TGTGCCAGTAGTATTAGACAGGGACTTAGCACAGATACGCAGTATTTT,CASSIRQGLSTDTQYF
.,.,TRBJ1-1,TRBV6-1,TGTGCCACCGACGGACAGATGAACACTGAAGCTTTCTTT,CATDGQMNTEAFF
.,once,TRBJ1-1,TRBV5-4,TGTGCCAGCAGCCTCAGGGACGACACTGAAGCTTTCTTT,CASSLRDDTEAFF
.,few,TRBJ2-7,TRBV27,TGTGCCAGCGGGGATCCTTTGAGCGAGCAGTACTTC,CASGDPLSEQYF
TRBD1,.,TRBJ1-4,TRBV19,TGTGCCAGTCATGGACAGGGGGAGGCTGAAAAACTGTTTTTT,CASHGQGEAEKLFF
.,.,TRBJ1-1,TRBV27,TGTGCCAGCAGTTTGCGGGGAACTGAAGCTTTCTTT,CASSLRGTEAFF
TRBD1,.,TRBJ2-1,TRBV7-6,TGTGTCAGCAGCTTAGCGCTGGGACAGACCTACAATGAGCAGTTCTTC,CVSSLALGQTYNEQFF
.,.,TRBJ2-1,TRBV9,TGTGCCAGCAGCGTAGGAGTCACCTCCTACAATGAGCAGTTCTTC,CASSVGVTSYNEQFF
.,medium-sized,TRBJ1-1,TRBV27,TGTGCCAGCAGTTCCGGGGGACACACTGAAGCTTTCTTT,CASSSGGHTEAFF
.,once,TRBJ1-3,TRBV4-1,TGCGCCAGCAGCCAAGATGGGGCCAGCGAGGGAAACACCATATATTTT,CASSQDGASEGNTIYF
.,once,TRBJ2-7,TRBV19,TGTGCCGTCCGGGACGGATCCTACGAGCAGTACTTC,CAVRDGSYEQYF
TRBD1,.,TRBJ2-7,TRBV19,TGTGCCAGCACTCCGGGACAGGGGTCCTACGAGCAGTACTTC,CASTPGQGSYEQYF
TRBD2,.,TRBJ2-2,TRBV18,TGTGCCAGCTCACCCTCCCCGGCAGCGGGAGGTAGATCGGGGGAGCTGTTTTTT,CASSPSPAAGGRSGELFF
.,.,TRBJ2-1,TRBV7-8,TGTGCCAGCAGCTTAAGGGGGGGAGGAGGACCGACCAATGAGCAGTTCTTC,CASSLRGGGGPTNEQFF
TRBD1,.,TRBJ2-7,TRBV30,TGTGCCTGGAGCCCCTCGGGACAGTTAGTATCCTACGAGCAGTACTTC,CAWSPSGQLVSYEQYF
.,.,TRBJ1-3,TRBV2,TGTGCCAGCAGTGAAAGGGGGTCTGGAAACACCATATATTTT,CASSERGSGNTIYF
.,.,TRBJ1-5,TRBV7-2,TGTGCCAGCAGCTTAGAAGGATCGAGCAATCAGCCCCAGCATTTT,CASSLEGSSNQPQHF